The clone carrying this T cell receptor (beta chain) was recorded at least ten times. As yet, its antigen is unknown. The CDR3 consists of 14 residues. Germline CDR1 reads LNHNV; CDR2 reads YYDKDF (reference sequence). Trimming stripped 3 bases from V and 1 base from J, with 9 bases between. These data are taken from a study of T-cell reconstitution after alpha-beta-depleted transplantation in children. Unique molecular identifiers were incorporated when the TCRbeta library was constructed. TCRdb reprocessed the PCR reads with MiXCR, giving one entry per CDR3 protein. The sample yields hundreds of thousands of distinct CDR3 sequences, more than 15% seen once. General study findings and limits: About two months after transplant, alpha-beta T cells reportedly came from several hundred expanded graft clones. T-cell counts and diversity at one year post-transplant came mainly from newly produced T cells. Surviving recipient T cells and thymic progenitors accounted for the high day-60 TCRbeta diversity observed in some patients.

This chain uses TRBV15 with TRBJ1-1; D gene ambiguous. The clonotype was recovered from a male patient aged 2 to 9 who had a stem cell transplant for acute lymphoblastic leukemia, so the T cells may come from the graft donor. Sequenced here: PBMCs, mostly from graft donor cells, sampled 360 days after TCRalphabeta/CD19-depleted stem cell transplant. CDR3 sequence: CATSRDWGNTEAFF. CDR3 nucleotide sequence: TGTGCCACCAGCAGGGACTGGGGGAACACTGAAGCTTTCTTT.